This is a list of T cell receptor beta chains from one sample in a study of somatic mutations in cytotoxic T cells in rheumatoid arthritis. Profiled with immunoSEQ multiplex PCR; TCRdb holds only in-frame clones, not every one. This table has 4,000 or so clones, about 80% appearing once. The sample was CD8+ T cells sorted from blood. The receptors stem from a woman in her fifties or sixties with rheumatoid arthritis. The CDR3 runs from the conserved cysteine through the conserved F or W. The D gene is left open where the match is weak. Clone size is given for some rows only: seen once, a few or many times, or a class if the clone is expanded.

j_gene: TRBJ1-4; v_gene: TRBV27; abundance: once; d_gene: TRBD1; CDR3aa: CASSLWPGGGEKLFF; CDR3nt: TGTGCCAGCAGTTTATGGCCAGGGGGAGGTGAAAAACTGTTTTTT
j_gene: TRBJ1-5; v_gene: TRBV10-3; abundance: NA; d_gene: NA; CDR3aa: CAISESTPAPNQPQHF; CDR3nt: TGTGCCATCAGTGAATCAACTCCCGCCCCCAATCAGCCCCAGCATTTT
j_gene: TRBJ2-7; v_gene: TRBV6-4; abundance: NA; d_gene: TRBD1; CDR3aa: CASRTTGNEQYF; CDR3nt: TGTGCCAGCAGAACGACAGGGAACGAGCAGTACTTC
j_gene: TRBJ2-3; v_gene: TRBV19; abundance: NA; d_gene: TRBD2; CDR3aa: CASSMVGGASDTQYF; CDR3nt: TGTGCCAGTAGTATGGTCGGGGGGGCCTCAGATACGCAGTATTTT
j_gene: TRBJ2-7; v_gene: TRBV7-8; abundance: medium-sized; d_gene: TRBD1; CDR3aa: CASSYHRGHIDEQYF; CDR3nt: TGTGCCAGCAGCTACCACAGGGGGCATATCGACGAGCAGTACTTC
j_gene: TRBJ1-5; v_gene: TRBV27; abundance: NA; d_gene: TRBD1; CDR3aa: CASRLIGQGRDQPQHF; CDR3nt: TGTGCCAGCAGACTAATAGGACAGGGTCGGGATCAGCCCCAGCATTTT
j_gene: TRBJ2-3; v_gene: TRBV6-4; abundance: NA; d_gene: TRBD2; CDR3aa: CASSDSSGGGTDTQYF; CDR3nt: TGTGCCAGCAGTGACAGCAGCGGGGGTGGCACAGATACGCAGTATTTT
j_gene: TRBJ2-5; v_gene: TRBV2; abundance: NA; d_gene: TRBD2; CDR3aa: CASSERGSYQETQYF; CDR3nt: TGTGCCAGCAGTGAGCGGGGGAGTTACCAAGAGACCCAGTACTTC
j_gene: TRBJ2-7; v_gene: TRBV27; abundance: NA; d_gene: NA; CDR3aa: CASSFGGSREQYF; CDR3nt: TGTGCCAGCAGTTTTGGCGGCTCAAGGGAGCAGTACTTC
j_gene: TRBJ1-1; v_gene: TRBV19; abundance: NA; d_gene: NA; CDR3aa: CASTSSPFEAFF; CDR3nt: TGTGCCAGTACATCGAGCCCCTTTGAAGCTTTCTTT